The sequence of this T cell receptor (beta chain) was determined in a study of T cell responses to AZD1222 COVID-19 vaccine. TCRdb's table, derived via immunoSEQ multiplex PCR, lists solely in-frame clones and lacks some. The sample shows approximately 220,000 clones, approximately 94% of them seen only once. Study-level results: Seropositivity was recorded at baseline in only a handful of AZD1222 recipients. With two AZD1222 doses given, Spike-specific TCR breadth and depth both rose. Spike was spanned by vaccine-associated CD4 TCRs, with dominance at 160-218 and 743-854. Nearly half of unique spike-specific TCRs reportedly avoided B.1.351 and B.1.1.7 mutated regions.

A word on this clone: Its matching antigen is unknown.

The material sequenced was peripheral blood, taken on day 0 of MenACWY control vaccination. This clonotype originated in an adult in good health.

CDR3 sequence: CASSSEGRDEQYF. In nucleotides, the CDR3 is TGTGCCAGCAGTTCGGAGGGGAGGGACGAGCAGTACTTC. The V call is TRBV6-6, the J call TRBJ2-7; TRBD2 agrees at 7 bases. The V gene's germline CDR1 is MNHNY and CDR2 SVGAGI (reference sequence). V was clipped by 4 bases and J by 5 bases; unmatched bases: 5. This CDR3 is 13 amino acids long.